The clone carrying this TCR beta chain has more than one count but fewer than ten. Antigen unknown. This entry belongs to a study of response to subunit inactivated influenza vaccine. Study-level results: The study's authors posited that every seasonal influenza vaccination enlists few new T cells.

TCRdb redid the calling of the RT-PCR reads with MiXCR, one entry per CDR3 protein. The repertoire consists of fewer than 700,000 distinct CDR3 sequences, with roughly 13% occurring once and the leading ten covering under 15%. Per the germline V gene, CDR1 is DFQATT and CDR2 is SNEGSKA (reference sequence). The junction had 13 bases not matched to a gene; V was cut back by 2 bases and J by 9 bases. CDR3 length: 15 residues. The V and J genes are TRBV20-1 and TRBJ1-1; 9 bases match TRBD1. This receptor was taken from a man aged 50-60 years who received an inactivated influenza vaccine. Source: PBMCs from blood, taken 40 to 50 days after vaccination. CDR3 bases: TGCAGTGCTAGACCTACAACCGGGACAGGGAGAAAAGCTTTCTTT. Its translation is CSARPTTGTGRKAFF.